A single sample gave rise to the 20 T cell receptor beta chains below, sequenced in a study of type 1 regulatory T cells. These receptors are not linked to any known antigen. TCRdb ran MiXCR on the reads and lists one entry per CDR3 protein. Among about 62,000 distinct CDR3 sequences listed, roughly 60% were seen once. Sequences were obtained from cultured non-Tr1 T cells, either the whole culture or a sorted T cell fraction (not recorded which). Every receptor here comes from a human donor in good health.

This clonotype turned up a few times. The chain carries TRBV5-1 and TRBJ2-1; 10 nucleotides match TRBD2. Trimming took 4 bases from V and 7 from J; bases not matched to a gene: 11. Germline-derived CDR1 and CDR2 are SGHRS and YFSETQ. The CDR3 length is 16 residues. CDR3 DNA: TGCGCCAGCAGCCCTAGCGGGAGAAACAACCGAAATGAGCAGTTCTTC. Protein sequence: CASSPSGRNNRNEQFF.

The chain couples TRBV29-1 to TRBJ1-1; TRBD1 is a possible D gene (6 bases). CDR1 and CDR2 (germline): SQVTM, ANQGSEA. This CDR3 has 13 amino acids. Trimming shortened V by 5 bases and J by 2 bases, and 12 bases separated the two germline ends. For the CDR3, the DNA is TGCAGCGTTACGGGACACCTAAACACTGAAGCTTTCTTT. Translated: CSVTGHLNTEAFF.

CDR3 sequence (DNA): TGTGCCAGCAGTGATTCCGGGACAGGGTTGGACGAGCAGTACTTC. As protein: CASSDSGTGLDEQYF. The chain couples TRBV25-1 to TRBJ2-7; 9 bases are a match to TRBD1. The length of the CDR3 is 15 residues. With 3 bases clipped from V and 5 bases from J, the junction kept 8 bases outside the gene matches. CDR1 is MGHDK and CDR2 is SYGVNS in the germline V gene.

The genes are TRBV19 and TRBJ2-6; D is ambiguous. This CDR3 is 16 amino acids long. Trimming took off 3 bases at V and 0 bases at J, with 9 bases between the two ends. Germline CDR1 reads LNHDA; CDR2 reads SQIVND (reference sequence). This CDR3 is CASSMVRNSGANVLTF. As DNA, the CDR3 is TGTGCCAGTAGTATGGTCAGGAACTCTGGGGCCAACGTCCTGACTTTC.

This clonotype was seen a few times. The chain has TRBV18 and TRBJ2-7; a weak D match, TRBD2 (6 bases). V lost 3 bases and J 5 bases, leaving 14 bases between the germline ends. The V gene's germline CDR1 is KGHSH and CDR2 LQKENI. The CDR3 is 14 residues long. CDR3 sequence: CASSPATSTDEQYF. CDR3 nucleotide sequence: TGTGCCAGCTCACCGGCGACTAGTACCGACGAGCAGTACTTC. Full variable domain (outside the CDR3, taken from reference TRBV18 and TRBJ2-7): NAGVMQNPRHLVRRRGQEARLRCSPMKGHSHVYWYRQLPEEGLKFMVYLQKENIIDESGMPKERFSAEFPKEGPSILRIQQVVRGDSAAYFCASSPATSTDEQYFGPGTRLTVT.

The V and J genes are TRBV12-3 or TRBV12-4 and TRBJ2-2; the D gene is possibly TRBD2 (5 bases). V lost 5 bases and J 0 bases, leaving 19 bases between the germline ends. The CDR3 length is 18 residues. In DNA, the CDR3 is TGTGCCAGCAGTCCCTATCTTAGCGCCGACCCGAACACCGGGGAGCTGTTTTTT. Encoded protein: CASSPYLSADPNTGELFF.

The chain joins TRBV30 to TRBJ1-5; D gene ambiguous. The CDR3 contains 14 residues. V dropped 1 base and J dropped 0 bases, with 7 bases sitting between them. The germline CDR1 and CDR2 sequences are GTSNPN and SVGIG (reference sequence). CDR3 in amino acids: CAWSGPISNQPQHF. DNA for the CDR3: TGTGCCTGGAGTGGTCCAATTAGCAATCAGCCCCAGCATTTT.

This clonotype has just a few counts. J is TRBJ1-5 and V is TRBV12-3 or TRBV12-4, with unresolved D. This CDR3 region has 14 residues. Trimming took off 4 bases at V and 1 base at J, with 8 bases between the two ends. CDR3 sequence (DNA): TGTGCCAGCAGTTATCACCTGAGCAATCAGCCCCAGCATTTT. Its translation is CASSYHLSNQPQHF.

The genes are TRBV12-3 or TRBV12-4 and TRBJ2-5, with 7 bases identical to TRBD2. This CDR3 is built from 14 residues. Trimming removed 7 bases from V and 1 base from J; junction bases left unmatched: 6. CDR3 coding DNA: TGTGCCAGCACTGGCGGGAGTGGCCAAGAGACCCAGTACTTC. Protein sequence: CASTGGSGQETQYF.

In its sample, this clonotype was seen once. The V call is TRBV5-1, the J call TRBJ2-3; possibly TRBD2 for D (5 bases). CDR1 SGHRS and CDR2 YFSETQ come from the germline V gene. The V and J ends lost 0 bases and 6 bases respectively, with 14 bases between them. CDR3 length: 15 residues. DNA for the CDR3: TGCGCCAGCAGCTTGGATGGGGATCCGGGGGATACGCAGTATTTT. It codes for CASSLDGDPGDTQYF.

The V call is TRBV30, the J call TRBJ2-4; TRBD1 matches at 9 bases. The CDR3 length is 16 residues. V trimming: 2 bases; J trimming: 8 bases; junction bases outside the gene matches: 13. Germline CDR1 reads GTSNPN; CDR2 reads SVGIG (reference sequence). CDR3 amino acids: CAWSTAGGQGVYIQYF. CDR3 DNA: TGTGCCTGGAGTACTGCCGGGGGACAGGGCGTATACATTCAGTACTTC.

The genes are TRBV6-1 and TRBJ1-4; a weak D match, TRBD1 (5 bases). Trimming removed 6 bases from V and 1 base from J, with 18 bases in between. The germline V gene encodes CDR1 MNHNS and CDR2 SASEGT. The CDR3 extends over 17 amino acids. CDR3 sequence reads: CASRPGEGRETNEKLFF. The CDR3, as DNA: TGTGCCAGCAGACCCGGGGAGGGCAGGGAAACTAATGAAAAACTGTTTTTT.

The V call is TRBV29-1, the J call TRBJ1-2, with no clear D. The germline V gene has CDR1 SQVTM and CDR2 ANQGSEA. The CDR3 spans 14 residues. V lost 7 bases and J lost 4, with 19 bases in between. The CDR3 sequence: CSAGEGASGYGYTF. CDR3 nucleotide sequence: TGCAGCGCTGGCGAGGGAGCGAGTGGCTATGGCTACACCTTC.

This clonotype was detected a few times. The V and J genes are TRBV7-3 and TRBJ2-3; D is perhaps TRBD1 or TRBD2 (5 bases each). From germline, CDR1 is SGHTA and CDR2 FQGTGA. Trimming removed 6 bases at V and 2 bases at J, with 12 bases between. The CDR3 is made up of 14 amino acids. The CDR3 DNA sequence: TGTGCCAGCAGAGTGGGACCATCCACAGATACGCAGTATTTT. Translated: CASRVGPSTDTQYF.

J is TRBJ1-6 and V is TRBV27; 7 bases align to TRBD1. Trimming at V came to 8 bases and at J to 10 bases, leaving 11 bases not matched to a gene. This CDR3 is built from 14 residues. Germline CDR1 and CDR2: MNHEY and SMNVEV (reference sequence). Here the CDR3 reads CASSSGGFRSPLHF. Here the CDR3 DNA reads TGTGCCAGCTCCTCAGGGGGATTTCGATCACCCCTCCACTTT.

In its sample, this clonotype was seen once. The chain has TRBV7-2 and TRBJ2-5; TRBD2 matches at 13 bases. Trimming cost V 5 bases and J 2 bases; bases outside gene matches: 5. The CDR3 is made up of 16 amino acids. The germline V gene has CDR1 SGHTA and CDR2 FQGNSA. This CDR3 reads CASSPGLAGEQETQYF. In DNA, the CDR3 is TGTGCCAGCAGCCCAGGACTAGCGGGAGAACAAGAGACCCAGTACTTC.

The V and J genes are TRBV7-9 and TRBJ2-1; D gene ambiguous. Trimming removed 2 bases at V and 0 bases at J, with 11 bases between. The length of the CDR3 is 16 residues. From germline, CDR1 is SEHNR and CDR2 FQNEAQ (reference sequence). DNA of the CDR3: TGTGCCAGCAGCTTAATGCGAACCCGCTCCTACAATGAGCAGTTCTTC. Translating gives CASSLMRTRSYNEQFF.

The V and J genes are TRBV20-1 and TRBJ2-7; unclear D gene. V lost 4 bases and J lost 4, with 14 bases in between. CDR3 length equals 13 residues. Per the germline V gene, CDR1 is DFQATT and CDR2 is SNEGSKA (reference sequence). CDR3 DNA: TGCAGTGCTAAGGTTCACGCGACTTACGAGCAGTACTTC. This encodes CSAKVHATYEQYF.

The V gene is TRBV5-1, the J gene TRBJ2-3, with D perhaps matching TRBD2 (5 bases). The V gene lost 5 bases and the J gene lost 0 bases, with 10 bases spanning the gap. The CDR3 is 14 residues long. CDR1 and CDR2 (germline): SGHRS, YFSETQ. CDR3: CASRPAESTDTQYF. The CDR3 nucleotides are TGCGCCAGCAGGCCAGCGGAAAGCACAGATACGCAGTATTTT. The full variable domain, in which reference TRBV5-1 and TRBJ2-3 provide the parts outside the CDR3, is KAGVTQTPRYLIKTRGQQVTLSCSPISGHRSVSWYQQTPGQGLQFLFEYFSETQRNKGNFPGRFSGRQFSNSRSEMNVSTLELGDSALYLCASRPAESTDTQYFGPGTRLTVL.

CDR3: CASSLVGTSEYNEQFF. The CDR3 coding sequence is TGTGCCAGCAGCTTAGTCGGGACTAGCGAGTACAATGAGCAGTTCTTC. The chain recombines TRBV11-3 with TRBJ2-1; 10 bases align to TRBD2. This CDR3 is built from 16 residues. The ends lost 1 base at V and 4 bases at J; junction bases unmatched: 4. Germline loops: CDR1 SGHNT, CDR2 YENEEA.